This T cell receptor beta chain was captured in a study of cytomegalovirus exposure and HLA in healthy donors. The donors were part of the validation cohort, which consisted of roughly 110 subjects and was separate from the first cohort of under 850 subjects. Comment on this clone: Its matching antigen is unknown.

Assay: immunoSEQ multiplex PCR; the TCRdb copy retains only in-frame clones and omits some. The table includes around 60,000 clones, 90% detected once. Germline V gives CDR1 MDHEN, CDR2 SYDVKM. CDR3 size: 15 residues. V shed 6 bases and J 6 bases; nucleotides not matched to a gene: 7. The study's findings and limits: Rare TCR sequences dominated, though some public TCRs recurred in many donors. It was confirmed in vitro that a few of the CMV-associated chains were specific for CMV antigens. Some TCR beta chains (164 of them) were listed as cytomegalovirus-associated.

V is TRBV28 and J is TRBJ2-3; 12 positions agree with TRBD2. This TCR was recovered from a man between 18 and 29 years old in good health and CMV-seronegative. The source material was PBMCs. CDR3 residues: CASRRLAGVGDTQYF. CDR3 DNA: TGTGCCAGCAGAAGACTAGCGGGAGTTGGGGATACGCAGTATTTT.